This TCR beta chain was captured in a study of T cell changes during pregnancy in multiple sclerosis. The CDR3 sequence is 14 residues long. The ends were cut back, 5 bases at V and 8 bases at J, with 18 bases in the middle. CDR1 SGHTA and CDR2 FQGNSA come from the germline V gene. TCRdb's table, derived via immunoSEQ multiplex PCR, lists solely in-frame clones and lacks some. The table includes about 100,000 clones, roughly nine tenths detected once. Material: peripheral blood, obtained in the second trimester of pregnancy. The origin of this receptor is a female donor with multiple sclerosis, enrolled in a pregnancy study. The chain uses TRBV7-2 and TRBJ1-2; D may be TRBD1 (6 bases). CDR3 in DNA: TGTGCCAGCAGCGAACAACAGGGAATGATCGGCTACACCTTC. Protein product: CASSEQQGMIGYTF. Combining the CDR3 with reference TRBV7-2 and TRBJ1-2 gives the whole variable domain GAGVSQSPSNKVTEKGKDVELRCDPISGHTALYWYRQSLGQGLEFLIYFQGNSAPDKSGLPSDRFSAERTGGSVSTLTIQRTQQEDSAVYLCASSEQQGMIGYTFGSGTRLTVV.